This T cell receptor beta chain came from a study of CD8+ T cells in alopecia areata. Overall study context: Treated patients took oral tofacitinib at 5 to 10 mg twice daily.

After removal of 5 bases from V and 4 bases from J, the junction contained 5 bases not matched to a gene. Germline V CDR1 and CDR2: SGHAT, FQNNGV. The CDR3 runs to 14 residues. Described treatment: oral pan-JAK inhibitor, 5-10 mg twice daily. Sequencing templates came from extracted RNA that was reverse transcribed into cDNA. The data were produced by immunoSEQ multiplex PCR, yet TCRdb's version contains in-frame clones alone and is incomplete. The sample includes about 210,000 clones, under 70% seen only once; the top ten take roughly 1.2%. Here the sequenced sample was CD4+ T cells sorted from blood, taken between weeks 43 and 45, from a patient treated with tofacitinib. The chain links TRBV11-2 to TRBJ2-3, with 8 bases fitting TRBD1. This clonotype was sampled from a human donor with alopecia areata. CDR3 DNA sequence: TGTGCCAGCAGCATTGGACAGGGCCCAGATACGCAGTATTTT. Translation: CASSIGQGPDTQYF.